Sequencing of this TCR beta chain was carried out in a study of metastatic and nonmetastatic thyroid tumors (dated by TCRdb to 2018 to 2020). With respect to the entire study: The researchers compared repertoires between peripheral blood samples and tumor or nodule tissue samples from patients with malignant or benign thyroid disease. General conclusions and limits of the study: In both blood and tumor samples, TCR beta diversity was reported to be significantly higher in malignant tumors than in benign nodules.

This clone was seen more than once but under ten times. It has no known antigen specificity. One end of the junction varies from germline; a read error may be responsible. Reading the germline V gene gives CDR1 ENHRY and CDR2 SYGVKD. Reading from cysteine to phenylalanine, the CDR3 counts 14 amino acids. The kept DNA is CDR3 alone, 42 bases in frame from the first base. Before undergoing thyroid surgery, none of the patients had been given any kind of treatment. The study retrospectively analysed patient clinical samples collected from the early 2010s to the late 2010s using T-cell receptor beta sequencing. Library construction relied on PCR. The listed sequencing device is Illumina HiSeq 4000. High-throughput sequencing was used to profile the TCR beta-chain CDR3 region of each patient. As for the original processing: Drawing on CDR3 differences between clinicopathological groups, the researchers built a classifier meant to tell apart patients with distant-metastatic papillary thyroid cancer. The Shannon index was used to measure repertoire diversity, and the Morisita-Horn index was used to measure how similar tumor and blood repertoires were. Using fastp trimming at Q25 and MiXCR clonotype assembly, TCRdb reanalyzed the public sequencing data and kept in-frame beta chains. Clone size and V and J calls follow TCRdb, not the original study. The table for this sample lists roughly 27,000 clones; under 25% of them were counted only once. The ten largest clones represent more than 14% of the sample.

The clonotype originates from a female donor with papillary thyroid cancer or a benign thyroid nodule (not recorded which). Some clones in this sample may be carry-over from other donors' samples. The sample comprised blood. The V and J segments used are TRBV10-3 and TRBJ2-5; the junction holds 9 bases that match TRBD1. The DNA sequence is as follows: TGTGCCATCAGTGAGGGGACAGGGCGAGATACCCAGTGCTTC. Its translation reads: CAISEGTGRDTQCF.